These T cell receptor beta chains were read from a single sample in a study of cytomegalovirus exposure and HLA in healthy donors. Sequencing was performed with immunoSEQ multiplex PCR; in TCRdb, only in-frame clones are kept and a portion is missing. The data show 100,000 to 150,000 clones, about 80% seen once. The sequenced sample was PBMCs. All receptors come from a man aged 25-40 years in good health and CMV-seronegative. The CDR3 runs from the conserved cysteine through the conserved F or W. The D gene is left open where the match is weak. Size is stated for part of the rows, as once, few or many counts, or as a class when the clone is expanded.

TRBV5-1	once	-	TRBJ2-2	TGCGCCAGCAGCTTAGAGACAGGCCCCACCGGGGAGCTGTTTTTT	CASSLETGPTGELFF
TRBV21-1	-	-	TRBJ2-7	TGTGCCAGCAGCAGGACAGTGATTGATTACGAGCAGTACTTC	CASSRTVIDYEQYF
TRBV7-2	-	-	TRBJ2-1	TGTGCCAGCAGCTCCCCAGGGGCGAATGAGCAGTTCTTC	CASSSPGANEQFF
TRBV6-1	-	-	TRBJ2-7	TGTGCCAGCAGTGATGTTGGCAGGTTCGACGAGCAGTACTTC	CASSDVGRFDEQYF
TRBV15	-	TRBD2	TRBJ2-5	TGTGCCACCAGCAGAGAAGCAGCGGGGGTCCTAGAGACCCAGTACTTC	CATSREAAGVLETQYF
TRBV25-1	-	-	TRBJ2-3	TGTGCCAGCAGTGTCTCGATGGGGGGACATACGCAGTATTTT	CASSVSMGGHTQYF
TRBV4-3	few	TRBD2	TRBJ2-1	TGCGCCAGCAGCCAGCAACCGTCTAGCGGCTCCTACAATGAGCAGTTCTTC	CASSQQPSSGSYNEQFF
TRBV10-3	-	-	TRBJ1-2	TGTGCCATCAGTGAGTGGGCCCAGGGTCAGGACTATGGCTACACCTTC	CAISEWAQGQDYGYTF
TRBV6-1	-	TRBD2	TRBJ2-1	TGTGCCAGCAGTGAACGGAGTAGCGGGCCTTACAATGAGCAGTTCTTC	CASSERSSGPYNEQFF
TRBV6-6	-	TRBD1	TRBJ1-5	TGTGCCAGCAGTTACGCCGGACAGGGAGGACAGCCCCAGCATTTT	CASSYAGQGGQPQHF